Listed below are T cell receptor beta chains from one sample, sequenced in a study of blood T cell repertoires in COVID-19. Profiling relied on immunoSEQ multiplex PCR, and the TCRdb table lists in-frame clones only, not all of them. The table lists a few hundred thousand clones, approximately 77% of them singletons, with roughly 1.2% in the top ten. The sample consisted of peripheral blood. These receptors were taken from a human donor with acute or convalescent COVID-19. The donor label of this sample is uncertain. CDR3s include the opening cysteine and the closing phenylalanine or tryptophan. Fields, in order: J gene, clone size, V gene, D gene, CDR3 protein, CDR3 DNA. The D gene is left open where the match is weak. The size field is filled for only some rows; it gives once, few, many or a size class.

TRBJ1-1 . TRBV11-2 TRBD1 CASSLKDRWKMNTEAFF TGTGCCAGCAGCTTAAAGGACAGGTGGAAAATGAACACTGAAGCTTTCTTT
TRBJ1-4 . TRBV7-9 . CASSPPPRGEKLFF TGTGCCAGCAGCCCCCCCCCGCGGGGGGAAAAACTGTTTTTT
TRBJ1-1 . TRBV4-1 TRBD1 CASRGTGNTEAFF TGCGCCAGCAGAGGGACAGGGAACACTGAAGCTTTCTTT
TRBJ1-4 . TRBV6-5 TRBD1 CASREDRGRGEKLFF TGTGCCAGCAGGGAGGACAGGGGGCGCGGTGAAAAACTGTTTTTT
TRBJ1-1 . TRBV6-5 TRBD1 CASSFGRQGGTEAFF TGTGCCAGCAGTTTCGGAAGACAGGGGGGAACTGAAGCTTTCTTT
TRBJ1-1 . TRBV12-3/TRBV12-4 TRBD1 CASTRTGGTEAFF TGTGCCAGCACCCGGACAGGGGGCACTGAAGCTTTCTTT
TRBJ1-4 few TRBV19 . CASGRRAAYRSEKLFF TGTGCCAGTGGACGCAGGGCAGCTTACCGAAGTGAAAAACTGTTTTTT
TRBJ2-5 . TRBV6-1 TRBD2 CASSGLAGVRESSQYF TGTGCCAGCAGTGGACTAGCGGGGGTCCGTGAGTCGAGCCAGTACTTC
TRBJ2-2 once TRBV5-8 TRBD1 CASTRWTGVTGELFF TGTGCCAGTACCCGATGGACAGGGGTCACCGGGGAGCTGTTTTTT
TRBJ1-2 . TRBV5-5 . CASSPWTDTPQGYTF TGTGCCAGCAGCCCCTGGACAGATACCCCTCAGGGCTACACCTTC
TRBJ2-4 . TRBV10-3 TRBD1 CAISKATGGAKNIQYF TGTGCCATCAGTAAAGCGACAGGGGGAGCCAAAAACATTCAGTACTTC
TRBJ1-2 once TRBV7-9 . CASSFSATNYGYTF TGTGCCAGCAGCTTCAGCGCTACTAACTATGGCTACACCTTC
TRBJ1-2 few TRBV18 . CASSPLDRANYGYTF TGTGCCAGCTCACCACTCGACAGAGCTAACTATGGCTACACCTTC
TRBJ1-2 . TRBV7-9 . CASSGGQPGLYGYTF TGTGCCAGCAGCGGTGGACAGCCGGGCCTCTATGGCTACACCTTC
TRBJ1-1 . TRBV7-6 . CASSLVVTSPNTEAFF TGTGCCAGCAGCTTAGTAGTGACTAGCCCGAACACTGAAGCTTTCTTT
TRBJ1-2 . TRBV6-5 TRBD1 CASSSSGQTDYGYTF TGTGCCAGCAGTTCCTCGGGACAGACCGACTATGGCTACACCTTC
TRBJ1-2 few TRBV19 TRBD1 CASSYLPGQLNYGYTF TGTGCCAGTAGTTATTTACCGGGACAGCTTAACTATGGCTACACCTTC
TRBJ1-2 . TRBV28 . CASSLGQGYGYTF TGTGCCAGCAGTTTGGGGCAGGGCTATGGCTACACCTTC